Sequencing of this T cell receptor (beta chain) was carried out in a study of T-cell memory formation after mild COVID-19. This CDR3 contains 12 residues. Trimming removed 8 bases from V and 7 bases from J, with 13 bases in between. Germline CDR1 MDHEN, CDR2 SYDVKM. MiXCR, applied by TCRdb to the 5' RACE reads, yields one record per CDR3 protein. The sample holds roughly 450,000 distinct CDR3 sequences, more than 15% seen once. The source material was PBMCs or a T cell subset sorted from them (not recorded which). This TCR was recovered from a man aged 18 to 30 who had mild COVID-19 (a few samples of this study predate the infection). Cell type and time point are not known. This chain links TRBV28 with TRBJ2-3; unclear D gene. The CDR3 DNA sequence: TGTGCCAGCGGTCCAAGGACGAATACGCAGTATTTT. Protein: CASGPRTNTQYF.